Sequencing of this TCR beta chain was carried out in a study of blood T cells in healthy people across ages. General study findings and limits: Diversity was higher, and naive CD4+ cells more numerous, in long-lived donors than in aged donors.

With a J-beta primer mix and a sample-barcoded 5' primer, a second PCR ran about 7 to 12 cycles. TCRdb fed the 5' RACE reads into MiXCR, producing one record per CDR3 protein. The table records hundreds of thousands of distinct CDR3 sequences, around 32% of them present only once. This clonotype has a handful of counts. What it recognizes is unknown. V gave up 4 bases and J gave up 4 bases, with 10 bases separating them. The germline CDR1 and CDR2 sequences are ENHRY and SYGVKD. The CDR3 has 13 amino acids. This clonotype originated in an elderly woman in good health. The sequencing input was blood. This sequence joins TRBV10-3 and TRBJ1-2, with unresolved D. The CDR3 DNA is TGTGCCATCAGTGGGGGTCTGGGCTATGGCTACACCTTC. Amino acid sequence: CAISGGLGYGYTF.